This T cell receptor (beta chain) was sequenced in a study of beta chain features in type 1 diabetes (dated by TCRdb to the late 2010s). For context, the study as a whole: No differences in mean age, gender distribution, total cell number or subset yield were found between patients and healthy donors. A total of some 110 million sorted cells were examined across all samples, and the number of cells per subset was strongly correlated with RNA yield. The study compared the TCRB repertoires of sorted circulating CD4+ T cell subsets in recently diagnosed type 1 diabetes patients with those in matched healthy donors. Regulatory and stem cell-like memory subsets were obtained from only 8 patients and roughly eight healthy donors, while naive and central memory subsets were obtained from all 30 or so donors.

The entire isolated RNA was reverse transcribed using the High Capacity cDNA Reverse Transcription Kit, and thus expressed TCRB transcripts were sequenced. Deep immunoSEQ sequencing was performed on naive, central memory and regulatory T cell samples, with an average of approximately 3.9 million total reads per sample. Sorted cells were lysed in RLT buffer and RNA was extracted with DNase-treated RNeasy Micro or Mini kits, depending on cell number. Each cell subset was processed on its own to prevent cross-contamination, while patient and healthy donor samples were processed together. TCRB sequences were amplified from cDNA with the immunoSEQ multiplex PCR, producing 87-bp fragments spanning the CDR3 region. The amplicons were sequenced using the Illumina HiSeq platform. Concerning the study's data processing: PCR bias was corrected computationally using synthetic template baselines, and reads within Hamming distance 2 were collapsed, with unmergeable singletons discarded. Reads were aligned against IMGT so that V, D and J genes, CDR3 length and insertions or deletions at six rearrangement sites could be assigned. Within each subset, clonotype counts were normalized to the number of sorted cells before true diversity and Gini coefficients were calculated with the tcR R package. Repertoire sharing was quantified using the overlap coefficient calculated on TCRB nucleotide sequences. Out-of-frame TCRB sequences from naive cells were analyzed as a proxy for the pre-selection repertoire. TCRdb limited this immuneACCESS table to in-frame rearrangements with V and J called. A share of clones is missing; checked studies link under half to unresolved V genes, and the rest is unexplained. The V and J calls and the clone size are those of that table, but D and trimming were determined from the DNA. The sample table lists 200,000 to 250,000 clones, over 7.5% of them with a count of one. The ten top clones hold under 0.035% of the sample.

On the study overall, not on this receptor specifically: At VDJ recombination sites, patients with type 1 diabetes made fewer insertions and deleted more nucleotides, a pattern implying thymic rearrangement abnormalities. Type 1 diabetes patients showed a moderate but significant shortening of TCRB CDR3 length in all four CD4+ subsets. Because the HLA sub-analyses included only small numbers of individuals, any influence of HLA type on TCRB rearrangement was left unresolved. Sequencing cDNA rather than genomic DNA could over-represent highly expressing activated cells, although activation and CD3 levels did not differ between groups. The naive, central memory and regulatory TCRB repertoires appeared to resemble one another more closely among patients than among healthy donors. Shorter templates might have been favored by PCR, but patient and control samples were amplified and corrected together, so both groups would have been affected equally by any skew.

With respect to this clone: Its antigen remains undetermined. Base quality data are lacking; no much larger clone is found one base away.

Each donor gave one peripheral blood draw, averaging around 0.11 L, which was collected into heparinised tubes. A BD FACSAria II and a panel including CD45RO, CCR7, CD25, CD127, CD95 and CD27 were used to sort naive, central memory, regulatory and stem cell-like memory CD4+ T cells. Purity was above 95% for every sorted population. PBMCs were separated immediately by Lymphoprep density gradient centrifugation and were stained directly, without being cultured. To minimize batch effects, samples were stained and sorted in pairs, one healthy donor with one patient per experiment. This receptor was identified in a woman aged 18-35 years in good health. Specimen: naive CD4+ T cells from blood. This specimen's cell subset or site label, interpreted: true naive CD4+ T cells.

The nucleotide sequence reads as follows: TGTGCCAGCAGCCTCCGGCCGGGACAGTACACTGAAGCTTTCTTT. Translated, this gives CASSLRPGQYTEAFF. The chain links TRBV13 with TRBJ1-1; TRBD1 lines up with 7 middle nucleotides. Its CDR3 holds 15 amino acids, cysteine through phenylalanine. The CDR3 DNA has 45 bases and is translated from base 1. Germline trimming: 5 bases from V, 3 bases from J; junction bases outside gene matches: 9. The CDR1 and CDR2 encoded by the germline V gene (reference sequence) are PRHDT and FYEKMQ.